A selection of T cell receptor beta chains follows, all from one sample in a study of blood T cell repertoires in COVID-19. Profiling relied on immunoSEQ multiplex PCR, and the TCRdb table lists in-frame clones only, not all of them. This sample has about 130,000 clones, with 81% found just once. The source material was peripheral blood. The receptors here all came from a woman in her sixties or seventies with active or convalescent COVID-19. Each CDR3 is given with its conserved first and last residue. A D gene is named only where the DNA matches it firmly. Size tells how often a clone was seen (once, few, many) or the class of an expanded clone, and some rows leave it out.

abundance	j_gene	v_gene	d_gene	CDR3aa	CDR3nt
NA	TRBJ1-6	TRBV6-5	NA	CASSYSKGNSPLHF	TGTGCCAGCAGTTACTCGAAGGGGAATTCACCCCTCCACTTT
NA	TRBJ2-5	TRBV19	TRBD1	CASSDRAQETQYF	TGTGCCAGTAGCGACAGGGCCCAAGAGACCCAGTACTTC
NA	TRBJ2-5	TRBV28	TRBD1	CASSSRGRTQYF	TGTGCCAGCAGTTCGAGGGGGCGGACCCAGTACTTC
NA	TRBJ2-7	TRBV19	NA	CASSIGYEQYF	TGTGCCAGTAGTATCGGTTACGAGCAGTACTTC
once	TRBJ2-1	TRBV24-1	TRBD1	CATSENGQGDYNEQFF	TGTGCCACCAGTGAGAACGGACAGGGGGACTACAATGAGCAGTTCTTC
NA	TRBJ1-2	TRBV6-6	NA	CASSDDNVYGYTF	TGTGCCAGCAGTGATGACAATGTCTATGGCTACACCTTC
NA	TRBJ2-3	TRBV6-5	NA	CASTDGTDTDTQYF	TGTGCCAGTACAGACGGCACTGACACAGATACGCAGTATTTT
NA	TRBJ2-1	TRBV7-8	TRBD2	CASSLGRLAGRYNEQFF	TGTGCCAGCAGCTTGGGACGACTAGCGGGGCGATACAATGAGCAGTTCTTC
NA	TRBJ2-3	TRBV3-1/TRBV3-2	TRBD2	CASSLRRGGRDTQYF	TGTGCCAGCAGCCTTCGGCGGGGGGGCAGAGATACGCAGTATTTT
NA	TRBJ1-3	TRBV3-1/TRBV3-2	NA	CASSNHGASGNTIYF	TGTGCCAGCAGCAATCACGGAGCCTCTGGAAACACCATATATTTT
NA	TRBJ2-7	TRBV28	TRBD2	CASSLAGEGYEQYF	TGTGCCAGCAGTCTAGCGGGAGAGGGGTACGAGCAGTACTTC
NA	TRBJ1-5	TRBV28	NA	CASSLAPGVSNQPQHF	TGTGCCAGCAGTTTAGCCCCCGGGGTTAGCAATCAGCCCCAGCATTTT
NA	TRBJ2-5	TRBV5-1	NA	CASSTDGTPGVTQYF	TGCGCCAGCAGCACGGACGGGACTCCCGGTGTAACCCAGTACTTC
NA	TRBJ2-1	TRBV10-3	TRBD2	CAISGLAGGEEQFF	TGTGCCATCAGTGGACTAGCGGGAGGGGAAGAGCAGTTCTTC
few	TRBJ2-5	TRBV19	TRBD1	CARTGGNQETQYF	TGTGCCAGGACAGGGGGCAACCAAGAGACCCAGTACTTC
NA	TRBJ2-7	TRBV19	NA	CASSPGDEQYF	TGTGCCAGTAGTCCCGGGGACGAGCAGTACTTC
NA	TRBJ2-7	TRBV19	NA	CASSIGTSGYEQYF	TGTGCCAGTAGTATAGGTACATCGGGCTACGAGCAGTACTTC
NA	TRBJ1-2	TRBV4-2	NA	CASTKTDNYGYTF	TGTGCCAGCACTAAGACAGATAACTATGGCTACACCTTC
NA	TRBJ1-2	TRBV2	TRBD1	CASSERVLRGLYGYTF	TGTGCCAGCAGTGAGAGGGTTCTCAGGGGGCTTTATGGCTACACCTTC
NA	TRBJ2-2	TRBV6-2/TRBV6-3	NA	CASSYAAGELFF	TGTGCCAGCAGTTACGCGGCCGGGGAGCTGTTTTTT
NA	TRBJ2-7	TRBV4-3	TRBD2	CASSQDSTSGEYEQYF	TGCGCCAGCAGCCAAGATAGTACTAGCGGGGAGTACGAGCAGTACTTC
NA	TRBJ1-2	TRBV18	TRBD1	CASSTRTGWDYGYTF	TGTGCCAGCTCAACTCGGACAGGGTGGGACTATGGCTACACCTTC
NA	TRBJ1-6	TRBV28	NA	CASSFWGRGASPLHF	TGTGCCAGCAGTTTTTGGGGCAGGGGAGCATCACCCCTCCACTTT
NA	TRBJ2-3	TRBV3-1/TRBV3-2	NA	CASSQEIGLSTDTQYF	TGTGCCAGCAGCCAAGAAATTGGGCTGAGCACAGATACGCAGTATTTT
NA	TRBJ2-3	TRBV7-2	TRBD2	CASSSIFQREKLDTQYF	TGTGCCAGCAGCTCCATCTTCCAGCGGGAGAAGCTAGATACGCAGTATTTT